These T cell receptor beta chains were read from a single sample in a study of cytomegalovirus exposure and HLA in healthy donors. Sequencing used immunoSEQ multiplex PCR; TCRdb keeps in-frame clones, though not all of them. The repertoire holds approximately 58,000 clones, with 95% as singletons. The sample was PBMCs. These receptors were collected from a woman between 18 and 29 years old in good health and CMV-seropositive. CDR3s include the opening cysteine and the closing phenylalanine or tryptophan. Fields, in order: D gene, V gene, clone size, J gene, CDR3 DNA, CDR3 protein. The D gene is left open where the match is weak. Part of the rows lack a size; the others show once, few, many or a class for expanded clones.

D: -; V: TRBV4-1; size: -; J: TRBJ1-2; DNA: TGCGCCAGCAGCACCCCCAGGGGAAGTTACTATGGCTACACCTTC; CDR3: CASSTPRGSYYGYTF
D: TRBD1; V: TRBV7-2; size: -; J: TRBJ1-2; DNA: TGTGCCAGCAGCTCGACAGGGGCTAACTATGGCTACACCTTC; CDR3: CASSSTGANYGYTF
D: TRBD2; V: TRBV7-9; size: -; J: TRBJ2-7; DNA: TGTGCCAGCTTGGACGGGGGGTCCTACGAGCAGTACTTC; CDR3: CASLDGGSYEQYF
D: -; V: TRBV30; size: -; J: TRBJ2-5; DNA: TGTGCCTGGAGGGACTACGAAGAGACCCAGTACTTC; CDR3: CAWRDYEETQYF
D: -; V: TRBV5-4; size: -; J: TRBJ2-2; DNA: TGTGCCAGCAGCGTACGGACCGGGGGTACCGGGGAGCTGTTTTTT; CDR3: CASSVRTGGTGELFF
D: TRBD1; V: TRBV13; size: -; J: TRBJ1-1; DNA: TGTGCCAGCAGCCATGACAGGGCAGTCGGAGCTTTCTTT; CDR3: CASSHDRAVGAFF
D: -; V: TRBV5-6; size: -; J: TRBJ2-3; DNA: TGTGCCAGCAGCTTAGGGACTAGCACAGATACGCAGTATTTT; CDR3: CASSLGTSTDTQYF
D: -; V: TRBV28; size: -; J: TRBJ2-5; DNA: TGTGCCAGCAGCCTGACTACCAGGAGTGGAAGAGAGACCCAGTACTTC; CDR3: CASSLTTRSGRETQYF
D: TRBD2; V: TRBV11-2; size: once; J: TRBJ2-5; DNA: TGTGCCAGCAGCACTGGGACTAGCGGGAGGGAGACCCAGTACTTC; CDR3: CASSTGTSGRETQYF
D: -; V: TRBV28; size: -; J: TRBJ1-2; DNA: TGTGCCAGCAGTTTACTGTCCCGGGTTGGCTATGGCTACACCTTC; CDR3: CASSLLSRVGYGYTF
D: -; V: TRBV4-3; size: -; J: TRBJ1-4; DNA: TGCGCCAGCAGCCAAGATCGGGGGGGCACAACTAATGAAAAACTGTTTTTT; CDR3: CASSQDRGGTTNEKLFF
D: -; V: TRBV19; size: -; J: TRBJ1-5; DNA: TGTGCCAGTAGTATTATGAGGGGGGGAGGCAATCAGCCCCAGCATTTT; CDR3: CASSIMRGGGNQPQHF
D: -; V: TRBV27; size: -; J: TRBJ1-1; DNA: TGTGCCAGCAGTTTAAGGGCTGGACTTCTCTCCACTGAAGCTTTCTTT; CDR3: CASSLRAGLLSTEAFF
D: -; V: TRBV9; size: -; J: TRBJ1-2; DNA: TGTGCCAGCAGCGTAGCGGGGGACCCTGCTAACTATGGCTACACCTTC; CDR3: CASSVAGDPANYGYTF
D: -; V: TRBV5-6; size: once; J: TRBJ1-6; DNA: TGTGCCAGCAGCTTCCAACGGGGGGCCTTCTATAATTCACCCCTCCACTTT; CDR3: CASSFQRGAFYNSPLHF
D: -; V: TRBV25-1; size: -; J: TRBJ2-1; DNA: TGTGCCAGCAGTGAGGTTCTGGGCAGCTCCTACAATGAGCAGTTCTTC; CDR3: CASSEVLGSSYNEQFF
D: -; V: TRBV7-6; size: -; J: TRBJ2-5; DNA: TGTGCCAGCAGCTTAGGGCCTAGCCCAGAGACCCAGTACTTC; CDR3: CASSLGPSPETQYF
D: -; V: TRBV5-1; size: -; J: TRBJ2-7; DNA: TGCGCCAGCAGCTTCACAGGGTGGGGCGACGAGCAGTACTTC; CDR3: CASSFTGWGDEQYF
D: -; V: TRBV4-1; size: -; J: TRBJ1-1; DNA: TGCGCCAGCAGCCAAGGAGACAACAGTCTTTTGAAAGCTTTCTTT; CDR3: CASSQGDNSLLKAFF
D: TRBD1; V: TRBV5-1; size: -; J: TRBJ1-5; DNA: TGCGCCAGCAGCTCGACAGGGATTAGCAATCAGCCCCAGCATTTT; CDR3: CASSSTGISNQPQHF
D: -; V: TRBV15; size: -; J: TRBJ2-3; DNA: TGTGCCACCAGCAGAGATGCGGGCACAGATACGCAGTATTTT; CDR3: CATSRDAGTDTQYF
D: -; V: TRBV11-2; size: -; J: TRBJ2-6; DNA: TGTGCCAGCAGCCCTTCCCCGGGAGCCGGGGCCAACGTCCTGACTTTC; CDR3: CASSPSPGAGANVLTF
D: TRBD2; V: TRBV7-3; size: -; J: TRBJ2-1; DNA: TGTGCCAGCAGCTTAACCTCTAGCGGGAGGGGGTATGAGCAGTTCTTC; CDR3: CASSLTSSGRGYEQFF
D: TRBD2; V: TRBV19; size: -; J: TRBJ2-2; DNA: TGTGCCAGTAATAAGGGACTAGCGGGAAAGAACACCGGGGAGCTGTTTTTT; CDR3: CASNKGLAGKNTGELFF
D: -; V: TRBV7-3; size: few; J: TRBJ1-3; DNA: TGTGCCAGCAGCCCATCGGGAGGGTTCGGAAACACCATATATTTT; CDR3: CASSPSGGFGNTIYF
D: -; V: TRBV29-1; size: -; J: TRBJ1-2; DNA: TGCAGCGCCCTGCAGGAAGATTATGGCTACACCTTC; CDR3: CSALQEDYGYTF
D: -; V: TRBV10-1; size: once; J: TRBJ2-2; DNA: TGCGCCAGCAGTGAGTCGGGAGCAACCGGGGAGCTGTTTTTT; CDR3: CASSESGATGELFF
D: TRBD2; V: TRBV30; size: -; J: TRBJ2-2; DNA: TGTGCCTGGAGTCCAGGACTAGCATCTAACACCGGGGAGCTGTTTTTT; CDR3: CAWSPGLASNTGELFF
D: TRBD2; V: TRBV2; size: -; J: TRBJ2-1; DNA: TGTGCCAGCAGTGAACTGGCGGGGGGCCGCAATGAGCAGTTCTTC; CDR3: CASSELAGGRNEQFF
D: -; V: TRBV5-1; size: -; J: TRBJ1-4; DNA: TGCGCCAGCAGCTTGGCCTCCCTGGGGGGAAAACTGTTTTTT; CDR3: CASSLASLGGKLFF
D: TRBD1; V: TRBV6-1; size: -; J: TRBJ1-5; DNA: TGTGCCAGCACTCCGGGACAGGGGAGTCAGCCCCAGCATTTT; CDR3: CASTPGQGSQPQHF
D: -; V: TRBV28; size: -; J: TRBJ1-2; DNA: TGTGCCAGCACCCTTGGGTGGGCCGCTAACTATGGCTACACCTTC; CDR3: CASTLGWAANYGYTF
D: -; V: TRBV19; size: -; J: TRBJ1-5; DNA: TGTGCCAGTAGTGGACAGATTAGCAATCAGCCCCAGCATTTT; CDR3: CASSGQISNQPQHF
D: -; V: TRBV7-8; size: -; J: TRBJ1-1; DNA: TGTGCCAGCAGCGAGTCGGAGGCGGGGAACACTGAAGCTTTCTTT; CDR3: CASSESEAGNTEAFF
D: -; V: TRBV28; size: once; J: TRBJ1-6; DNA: TGTGCCAGCAGTAGGCAGGGAAAAGCACCCCTCCACTTT; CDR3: CASSRQGKAPLHF
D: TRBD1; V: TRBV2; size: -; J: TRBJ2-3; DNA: TGTGCCAGCAGTGGACAGGGCTGGGAGGATACGCAGTATTTT; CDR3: CASSGQGWEDTQYF
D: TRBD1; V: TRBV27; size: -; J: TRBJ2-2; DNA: TGTGCCAGCAGAAAGGGGGCGGCGTCGGACACCGGGGAGCTGTTTTTT; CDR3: CASRKGAASDTGELFF
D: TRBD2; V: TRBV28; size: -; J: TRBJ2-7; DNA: TGTGCCAGCAGTTTAGTGACTAGCGGAACCTACGAGCAGTACTTC; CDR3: CASSLVTSGTYEQYF